Each of the 27 T cell receptor beta chains below was sequenced from the same sample in a study of T-cell reconstitution after alpha-beta-depleted transplantation in children (dated by TCRdb to the mid-2010s). Receptors were amplified or captured by PCR. Instrument on record: Illumina HiSeq 2500. Molecular barcoding was employed in the preparation of TCR libraries, with unique molecular identifiers being used to normalize TCRbeta repertoire quantification. The public reads were quality trimmed at Q25 with fastp and then assembled into clones with MiXCR by TCRdb, keeping productive beta chains. Under each unique CDR3 protein, matching rows form one entry showing the most common genes and DNA. The table for this sample lists 100,000 or so distinct CDR3 sequences; 12% of them were counted only once. The leading ten clones occupy approximately 14% of the sample. The source was PBMCs from the stem cell graft donor, collected from the stem cell graft. The receptor source for this set is a human donor who donated a stem cell graft to a child with inherited bone marrow failure.

This clonotype was observed at least ten times. The chain recombines TRBV19 with TRBJ2-1; 7 nucleotides align to TRBD1. The CDR3 has 14 residues. V dropped 5 bases and J dropped 8; count of bases not matched to a gene: 9. Germline loops: CDR1 LNHDA, CDR2 SQIVND (reference sequence). CDR3 residues: CASSQMTGLDEQFF. CDR3 sequence (DNA): TGTGCCAGTAGTCAGATGACAGGGTTAGATGAGCAGTTCTTC.

In this sample, this clonotype turned up many times. CDR3 sequence (DNA): TGCAGTGCTTCAATCCAGGGGTTTGGCTACGAGCAGTACTTC. This gives the protein CSASIQGFGYEQYF. The chain combines TRBV20-1 with TRBJ2-7, with a weak D call TRBD1 (6 bases). V lost 5 bases and J 3 bases, leaving 17 bases between the germline ends. The CDR3 is 14 residues long. Germline CDR1 is DFQATT and CDR2 is SNEGSKA (reference sequence).

This clonotype was seen ten or more times. The chain employs TRBV7-9 and TRBJ2-7, with 7 bases aligning to TRBD1. The CDR3 length is 15 residues. Germline CDR1 and CDR2: SEHNR and FQNEAQ (reference sequence). Trimming cost V 5 bases and J 7 bases; bases outside gene matches: 14. The CDR3 is CASSPAGTVNLEQYF. CDR3 nucleotides: TGTGCCAGCAGCCCAGCCGGGACAGTTAACTTGGAGCAGTACTTC.

Many counts were recorded for this clonotype. The chain combines TRBV5-1 with TRBJ1-1, with TRBD1 identical over 12 bases. Per germline, CDR1 SGHRS and CDR2 YFSETQ. This CDR3 region has 16 residues. V was clipped by 4 bases and J by 3 bases; unmatched bases: 7. CDR3 nucleotide sequence: TGCGCCAGCAGCACGGGACAGGGGGCGGTGGACACTGAAGCTTTCTTT. Translated: CASSTGQGAVDTEAFF.

Ten or more counts support this clonotype. This chain links TRBV23-1 with TRBJ2-7; D not resolved. TRBV23-1 is an open reading frame, and its role is uncertain. Trimming cost V 0 bases and J 9 bases, with 18 bases left between them. The CDR3 sequence is 15 residues long. CDR3 loop: CASSQSPPRAEWQYF. In nucleotides, the CDR3 is TGCGCCAGCAGTCAATCCCCCCCCCGAGCAGAGTGGCAGTACTTC.

Ten or more counts support this clonotype. This chain links TRBV10-3 with TRBJ2-4; D is unresolved. From germline, CDR1 is ENHRY and CDR2 SYGVKD. Trimming removed 6 bases at V and 2 bases at J, with 5 bases between. The CDR3 length is 12 residues. The CDR3 DNA reads as TGTGCCATCAGGGGCCCCAAAAACATTCAGTACTTC. Translation: CAIRGPKNIQYF.

This clonotype was counted a few times. The chain links TRBV27 to TRBJ2-3; 10 nucleotides align to TRBD2. Germline V lookup: CDR1 MNHEY, CDR2 SMNVEV (reference sequence). V dropped 2 bases and J dropped 5; count of bases not matched to a gene: 13. The CDR3 covers 18 residues. The chain's CDR3 is CASSLRPPLAGEGDTQYF. Here the CDR3 DNA reads TGTGCCAGCAGTTTACGCCCTCCCCTAGCGGGAGAAGGAGATACGCAGTATTTT.

This clonotype was counted ten times or more. The chain carries TRBV9 and TRBJ1-4; D is uncertain. Germline-derived CDR1 and CDR2 are SGDLS and YYNGEE. CDR3 length: 17 residues. V lost 0 bases and J 7 bases, leaving 19 bases between the germline ends. This chain's CDR3 is CASSVDFSAAMGEKLFF. Written as DNA, the CDR3 is TGTGCCAGCAGCGTAGACTTTTCGGCAGCTATGGGTGAAAAACTGTTTTTT.

This clonotype was counted only a few times. The V call is TRBV5-6, the J call TRBJ2-4; D is perhaps TRBD2 (6 bases). The germline V gene has CDR1 SGHDT and CDR2 YYEEEE. CDR3 size: 18 residues. With 3 bases removed from V and 1 base from J, the gap between germline ends came to 20 bases. CDR3 in amino acids: CASSSVSSGPGAKNIQYF. The DNA of the CDR3 is TGTGCCAGCAGCTCAGTTAGTAGCGGTCCGGGGGCCAAAAACATTCAGTACTTC.

This clonotype was recorded at least ten times. The V gene is TRBV18, the J gene TRBJ1-1; D uncertain. The CDR3 runs 17 residues. The V and J ends lost 0 bases and 0 bases respectively, with 14 bases between them. Germline V gene sequence: CDR1 KGHSH, CDR2 LQKENI. In nucleotides, the CDR3 is TGTGCCAGCTCACCACCTGGCGGTATAGGAATGAACACTGAAGCTTTCTTT. This sequence encodes CASSPPGGIGMNTEAFF.

There are many counts of this clonotype. The gene calls are TRBV5-1 and TRBJ2-7; D not certain. The CDR3 has 13 amino acids. Germline values: CDR1 SGHRS, CDR2 YFSETQ. Trimming took off 3 bases at V and 3 bases at J, with 10 bases between the two ends. In DNA, the CDR3 is TGCGCCAGCAGCTACGAAGATGACTACGAGCAGTACTTC. Translation gives CASSYEDDYEQYF.

This clonotype was seen ten or more times. V gene TRBV20-1 combines with J gene TRBJ2-3, with D unclear. Germline V gene lookup returns CDR1 DFQATT and CDR2 SNEGSKA (reference sequence). V was clipped by 3 bases and J by 3 bases, with 10 bases between them. The CDR3 consists of 13 residues. The CDR3 DNA reads as TGCAGTGCTAGGGCACCGGTTACAGATACGCAGTATTTT. It encodes CSARAPVTDTQYF.

This clonotype was seen many times. The chain is built from TRBV7-8 and TRBJ2-5; D gene uncertain. CDR1 SGHVS and CDR2 FQNEAQ come from the germline V gene. V shed 4 bases and J shed 1 base, with 10 bases lying between them. The CDR3 spans 14 residues. CDR3 in DNA: TGTGCCAGCAGCTGGGCCGACCGCCAAGAGACCCAGTACTTC. It translates to CASSWADRQETQYF.

In this sample, this clonotype turned up a few times. The rearrangement joins TRBV28 to TRBJ2-7; tentative D call: TRBD1 (5 bases). CDR3 length: 11 amino acids. The germline CDR1 and CDR2 sequences are MDHEN and SYDVKM. With 7 bases removed from V and 5 bases from J, the gap between germline ends came to 9 bases. CDR3 DNA sequence: TGTGCCAGCACCCAGGGTAACGAGCAGTACTTC. It yields the protein CASTQGNEQYF.

This clonotype was found many times. The chain joins TRBV7-9 to TRBJ1-3; unclear D gene. Per the germline V gene, CDR1 is SEHNR and CDR2 is FQNEAQ (reference sequence). CDR3 length: 15 residues. V lost 3 bases and J lost 6, with 15 bases in between. The CDR3 bases are TGTGCCAGCAGCTTTAGGGTAATCGGCCAAAACACCATATATTTT. Translation: CASSFRVIGQNTIYF.

This clonotype was recorded at least ten times. The chain uses TRBV7-3 and TRBJ2-3; D may match TRBD1 or TRBD2 (6 bases each). The CDR3 sequence is 15 residues long. Germline V lookup: CDR1 SGHTA, CDR2 FQGTGA. V was cut by 4 bases and J by 3 bases, with 14 bases left in between. CDR3 nucleotide sequence: TGTGCCAGCAGCTCCCTGGGGGGCGCGACAGATACGCAGTATTTT. Its translation: CASSSLGGATDTQYF.

This clonotype came up many times. The chain carries TRBV7-9 and TRBJ2-2; perhaps D is TRBD1 or TRBD2 (5 bases each). Germline CDR1 and CDR2: SEHNR and FQNEAQ (reference sequence). The CDR3 is 16 residues long. V was cut by 4 bases and J by 1 base, with 13 bases left in between. The CDR3 bases are TGTGCCAGCAGCTCGACCGGGACGGGGAACACCGGGGAGCTGTTTTTT. Its translation is CASSSTGTGNTGELFF.

The table lists this clonotype with many counts. This chain uses TRBV7-2 with TRBJ1-5; maybe TRBD1 (5 bases). V dropped 3 bases and J dropped 0 bases, with 6 bases sitting between them. Germline V gives CDR1 SGHTA, CDR2 FQGNSA. The CDR3 has 14 amino acids. The CDR3 reads CASSFGTSNQPQHF. CDR3 nucleotide sequence: TGTGCCAGCAGCTTCGGGACTAGCAATCAGCCCCAGCATTTT.

This clonotype came up many times. The chain links TRBV20-1 to TRBJ1-5; D gene ambiguous. V was clipped by 5 bases and J by 5 bases, with 22 bases between them. The CDR3 runs to 16 residues. In germline, CDR1 is DFQATT, CDR2 SNEGSKA (reference sequence). In DNA, the CDR3 is TGCAGTGCTTCGGATAATGAATGGGCATACCATCAGCCCCAGCATTTT. Encoded protein: CSASDNEWAYHQPQHF.

This clonotype has ten or more counts. The chain combines TRBV5-1 with TRBJ1-1, with D unresolved. The germline CDR1 and CDR2 sequences are SGHRS and YFSETQ. V was cut by 1 base and J by 6 bases, with 7 bases left in between. The CDR3 loop spans 12 amino acids. The CDR3 nucleotides are TGCGCCAGCAGCTTGAAAAGCCCTGAAGCTTTCTTT. Protein sequence: CASSLKSPEAFF.

There are many counts of this clonotype. The rearrangement uses TRBV7-2 and TRBJ2-3; D may be TRBD1 (5 bases). This CDR3 has 15 amino acids. The V gene's germline CDR1 is SGHTA and CDR2 FQGNSA. Trimming pared 2 bases from V and 5 bases from J, leaving 14 bases between. The CDR3 sequence: CASSLKALTEDTQYF. The CDR3 nucleotides are TGTGCCAGCAGCTTAAAGGCTTTGACAGAAGATACGCAGTATTTT.

This clonotype was counted ten times or more. The chain uses TRBV20-1 and TRBJ2-3; TRBD2 matches at 11 bases. The length of the CDR3 is 15 residues. Germline-derived CDR1 and CDR2 are DFQATT and SNEGSKA (reference sequence). Trimming took 1 base from V and 5 from J; bases not matched to a gene: 5. CDR3 in amino acids: CSARVSGRAGDTQYF. The CDR3 DNA follows: TGCAGTGCTAGAGTTAGCGGGAGGGCCGGAGATACGCAGTATTTT.

This chain joins TRBV7-2 and TRBJ2-1; D perhaps matches TRBD1 (6 bases). With 4 bases removed from V and 1 base from J, the gap between germline ends came to 11 bases. Germline V gene lookup returns CDR1 SGHTA and CDR2 FQGNSA. The CDR3 consists of 15 residues. Written as DNA, the CDR3 is TGTGCCAGCAGCTCAGGGGTTATATCCTACAATGAGCAGTTCTTC. Residues: CASSSGVISYNEQFF. The variable domain in full, completed from reference TRBV7-2 and TRBJ2-1, reads GAGVSQSPSNKVTEKGKDVELRCDPISGHTALYWYRQSLGQGLEFLIYFQGNSAPDKSGLPSDRFSAERTGGSVSTLTIQRTQQEDSAVYLCASSSGVISYNEQFFGPGTRLTVL.

In its sample, this clonotype was seen many times. The gene calls are TRBV12-3 or TRBV12-4 and TRBJ2-7, with D unresolved. V was shortened by 3 bases and J by 3 bases, with 9 bases between the two germline ends. There are 13 residues in the CDR3. CDR3 region: CASSLANLYEQYF. As DNA, the CDR3 is TGTGCCAGCAGTTTGGCAAACCTCTACGAGCAGTACTTC.

Ten or more counts support this clonotype. V is TRBV12-3 or TRBV12-4 and J is TRBJ1-2; D is perhaps TRBD1 (5 bases). V dropped 6 bases and J dropped 8 bases, with 22 bases sitting between them. The CDR3 totals 15 residues. The CDR3 region is CASSYPGTPGAGYTF. CDR3 DNA: TGTGCCAGCAGCTACCCCGGGACTCCCGGCGCCGGCTACACCTTC.

This clonotype was recorded at least ten times. V and J are TRBV4-3 and TRBJ2-7, with TRBD2 identical over 7 bases. CDR1 is LGHNA and CDR2 is YSLEER in the germline V gene. The CDR3 has 15 amino acids. With V trimmed by 0 bases and J by 3 bases, 5 bases remained unmatched. The CDR3, as DNA: TGCGCCAGCAGCCAAGAGTCCAGCGGGATCTACGAGCAGTACTTC. It yields the protein CASSQESSGIYEQYF.

This clonotype came up many times. This chain links TRBV11-1 with TRBJ2-6, with D maybe TRBD1 (6 bases). Germline CDR1 is SGHAT and CDR2 is FQDESV (reference sequence). This CDR3 spans 19 amino acids. Trimming took 1 base from V and 0 from J, leaving 16 bases between them. CDR3 residues: CASSLGEGTKSSGANVLTF. In DNA form, the CDR3 reads TGTGCCAGCAGCTTAGGAGAAGGGACAAAGAGCTCTGGGGCCAACGTCCTGACTTTC.